A single sample is the source of the 2 T cell receptor beta chains below, sequenced in a study of T-cell memory formation after mild COVID-19. TCRdb used MiXCR to reprocess the 5' RACE reads, holding one entry per CDR3 protein. The sample contains 450,000 to 650,000 distinct CDR3 sequences, roughly 20% of which appear only once. The sequenced material came from PBMCs or a T cell subset sorted from them (not recorded which). These receptors all come from an adult woman who had mild COVID-19 (a few samples of this study predate the infection). Cell type and time point are not known.

This clonotype was detected only a few times. The gene calls are TRBV6-5 and TRBJ2-7; TRBD1 aligns across 9 bases. CDR3 size: 14 residues. Germline V gene data show CDR1 as MNHEY and CDR2 as SVGAGI. Unmatched junction bases numbered 9, after V lost 10 bases and J lost 2 bases. The CDR3 reads CATGGQGLTYEQYF. CDR3 nucleotides: TGTGCCACCGGGGGACAGGGCCTAACCTACGAGCAGTACTTC.

J is TRBJ1-1 and V is TRBV27; no firm D call. Germline V gene data show CDR1 as MNHEY and CDR2 as SMNVEV (reference sequence). Trimming removed 0 bases at V and 5 bases at J, with 7 bases between. The CDR3 extends over 13 amino acids. CDR3 DNA sequence: TGTGCCAGCAGTTTATCCCCGAGGACTGAAGCTTTCTTT. The encoded protein is CASSLSPRTEAFF.